One TCR beta chain is described in this entry. Germline lookup yields CDR1 LGHDT and CDR2 YNNKEL (reference sequence). CDR3 length: 19 residues. Trimming took off 7 bases at V and 2 bases at J, with 28 bases between the two ends. The data belong to a study of blood T cell repertoires in COVID-19. Overall study: PBMCs, B-cell-depleted T cells, or T cells were the source of the cDNA or gDNA that made up the material.

Original analysis: For nucleated cells, counts were estimated from reference gene primer amplification. Produced via immunoSEQ multiplex PCR; TCRdb's table is partial and in-frame only. Clonal size and the V and J genes are those of that table, whereas D and trimming came from the DNA. The table lists more than 85,000 clones, roughly 82% of them singletons. The clonotype was recovered from a woman aged 55-75 years with acute or convalescent COVID-19. This sequence joins TRBV3-1 (or the pseudogene TRBV3-2) and TRBJ2-3, with D possibly TRBD1 on 7 matching bases. Sequenced sample: peripheral blood. The CDR3 coding sequence is TGTGCCAGCACCAATCCGGACCTAGGGGGGCAGGGGGTCACAGATACGCAGTATTTT. As protein: CASTNPDLGGQGVTDTQYF.